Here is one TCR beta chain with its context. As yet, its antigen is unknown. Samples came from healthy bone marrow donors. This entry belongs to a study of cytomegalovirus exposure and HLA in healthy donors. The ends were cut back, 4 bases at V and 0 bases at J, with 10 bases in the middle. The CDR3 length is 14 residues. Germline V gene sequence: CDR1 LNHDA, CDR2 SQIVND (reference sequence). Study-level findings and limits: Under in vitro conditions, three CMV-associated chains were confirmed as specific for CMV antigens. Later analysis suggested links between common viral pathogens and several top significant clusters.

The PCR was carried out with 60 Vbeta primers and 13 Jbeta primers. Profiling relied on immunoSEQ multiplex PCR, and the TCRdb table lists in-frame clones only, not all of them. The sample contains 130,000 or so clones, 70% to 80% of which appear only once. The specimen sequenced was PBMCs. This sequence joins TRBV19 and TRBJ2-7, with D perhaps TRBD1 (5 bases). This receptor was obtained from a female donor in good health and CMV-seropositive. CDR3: CASSTDTNSYEQYF. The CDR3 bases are TGTGCCAGTAGTACGGACACTAACTCCTACGAGCAGTACTTC.